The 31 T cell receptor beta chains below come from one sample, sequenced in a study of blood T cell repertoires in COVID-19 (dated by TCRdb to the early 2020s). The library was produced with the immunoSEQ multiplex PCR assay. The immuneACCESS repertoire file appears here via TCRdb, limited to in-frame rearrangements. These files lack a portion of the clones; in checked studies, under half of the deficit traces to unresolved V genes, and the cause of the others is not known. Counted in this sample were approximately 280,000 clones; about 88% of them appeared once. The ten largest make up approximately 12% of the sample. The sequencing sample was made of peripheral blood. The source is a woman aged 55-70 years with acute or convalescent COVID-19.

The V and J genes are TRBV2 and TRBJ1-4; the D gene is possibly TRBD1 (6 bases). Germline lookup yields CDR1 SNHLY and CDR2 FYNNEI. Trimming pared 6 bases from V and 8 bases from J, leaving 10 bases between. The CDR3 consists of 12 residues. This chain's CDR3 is CASRPGQEKLFF. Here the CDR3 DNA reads TGTGCCAGCAGGCCTGGACAGGAAAAACTGTTTTTT.

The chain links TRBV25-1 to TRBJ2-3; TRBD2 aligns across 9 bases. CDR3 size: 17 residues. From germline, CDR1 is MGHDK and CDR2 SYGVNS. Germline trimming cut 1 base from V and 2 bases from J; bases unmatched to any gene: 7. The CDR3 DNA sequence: TGTGCCAGCAGTGAATCTGGGAGCGGGGGGATCACAGATACGCAGTATTTT. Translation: CASSESGSGGITDTQYF.

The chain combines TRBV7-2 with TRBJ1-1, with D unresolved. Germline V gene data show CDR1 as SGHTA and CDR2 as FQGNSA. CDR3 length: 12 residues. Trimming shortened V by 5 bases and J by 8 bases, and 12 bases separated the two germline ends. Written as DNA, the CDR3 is TGTGCCAGCAGCCAATCAGTAGCCGAAGCTTTCTTT. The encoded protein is CASSQSVAEAFF.

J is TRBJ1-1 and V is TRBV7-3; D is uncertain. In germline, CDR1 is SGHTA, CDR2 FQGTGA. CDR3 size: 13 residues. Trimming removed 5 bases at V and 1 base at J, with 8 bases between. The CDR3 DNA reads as TGTGCCAGCAGCCGAGGTGGGAACACTGAAGCTTTCTTT. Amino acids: CASSRGGNTEAFF.

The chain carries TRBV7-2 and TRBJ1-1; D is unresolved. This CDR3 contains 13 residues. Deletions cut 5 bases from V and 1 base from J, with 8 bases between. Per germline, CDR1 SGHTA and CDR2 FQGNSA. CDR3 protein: CASSQPTNTEAFF. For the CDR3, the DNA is TGTGCCAGCAGCCAACCTACGAACACTGAAGCTTTCTTT.

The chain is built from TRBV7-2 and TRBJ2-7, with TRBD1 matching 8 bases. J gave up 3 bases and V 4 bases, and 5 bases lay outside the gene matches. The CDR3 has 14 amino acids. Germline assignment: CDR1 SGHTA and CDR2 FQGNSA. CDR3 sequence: CASSSQTGDYEQYF. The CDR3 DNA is TGTGCCAGCAGCTCCCAGACAGGGGACTACGAGCAGTACTTC.

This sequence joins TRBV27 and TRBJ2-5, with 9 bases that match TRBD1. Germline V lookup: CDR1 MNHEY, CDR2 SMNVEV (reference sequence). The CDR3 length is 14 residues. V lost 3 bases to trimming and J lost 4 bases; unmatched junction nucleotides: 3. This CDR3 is CASSLGQGGETQYF. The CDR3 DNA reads TGTGCCAGCAGTTTGGGACAGGGCGGAGAGACCCAGTACTTC.

The CDR3 spells CASSHVSGGKFNEQFF. As DNA, the CDR3 is TGTGCCAGCAGCCACGTCAGCGGGGGGAAATTCAATGAGCAGTTCTTC. The rearrangement links TRBV14 to TRBJ2-1, with 9 bases identical to TRBD2. J gave up 6 bases and V 3 bases, and 9 bases lay outside the gene matches. Germline-derived CDR1 and CDR2 are SGHDN and FVKESK. The CDR3 consists of 16 residues.

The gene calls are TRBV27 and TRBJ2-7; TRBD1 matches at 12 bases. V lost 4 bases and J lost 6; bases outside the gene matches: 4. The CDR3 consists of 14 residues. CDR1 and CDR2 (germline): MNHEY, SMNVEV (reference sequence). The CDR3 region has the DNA TGTGCCAGCAGTTCAGGGACAGGGGGCGGCGAGCAGTACTTC. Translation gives CASSSGTGGGEQYF.

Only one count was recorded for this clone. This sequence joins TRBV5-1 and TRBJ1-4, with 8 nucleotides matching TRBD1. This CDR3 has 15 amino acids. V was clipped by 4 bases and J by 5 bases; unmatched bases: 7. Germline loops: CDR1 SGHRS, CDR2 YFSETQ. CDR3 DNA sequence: TGCGCCAGCAGCAGCGGACAGGGCCCAAATGAAAAACTGTTTTTT. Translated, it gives CASSSGQGPNEKLFF.

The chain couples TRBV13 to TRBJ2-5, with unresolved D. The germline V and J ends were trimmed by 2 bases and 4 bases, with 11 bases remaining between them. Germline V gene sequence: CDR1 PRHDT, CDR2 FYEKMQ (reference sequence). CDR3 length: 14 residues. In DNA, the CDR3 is TGTGCCAGCAGCTTAAAAGCTAACCCAGAGACCCAGTACTTC. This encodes CASSLKANPETQYF.

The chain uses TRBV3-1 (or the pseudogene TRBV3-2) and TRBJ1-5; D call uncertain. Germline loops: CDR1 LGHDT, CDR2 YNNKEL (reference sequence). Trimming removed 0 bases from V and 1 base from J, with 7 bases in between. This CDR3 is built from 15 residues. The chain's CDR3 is CASSQDTRSNQPQHF. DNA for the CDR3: TGTGCCAGCAGCCAAGATACCAGGAGCAATCAGCCCCAGCATTTT.

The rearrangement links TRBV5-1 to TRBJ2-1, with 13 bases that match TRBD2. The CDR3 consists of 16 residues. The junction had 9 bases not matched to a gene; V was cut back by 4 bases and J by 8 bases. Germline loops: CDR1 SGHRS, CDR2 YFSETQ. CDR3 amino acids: CASSSRTSGSKDEQFF. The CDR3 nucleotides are TGCGCCAGCAGCAGCAGGACTAGCGGGAGTAAGGATGAGCAGTTCTTC.

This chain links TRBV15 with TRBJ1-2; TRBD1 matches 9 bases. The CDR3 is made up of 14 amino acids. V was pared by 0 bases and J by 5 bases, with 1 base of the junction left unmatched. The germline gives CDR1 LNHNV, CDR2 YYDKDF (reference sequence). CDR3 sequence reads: CATSREGQGYGYTF. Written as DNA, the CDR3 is TGTGCCACCAGCAGAGAAGGACAGGGGTATGGCTACACCTTC. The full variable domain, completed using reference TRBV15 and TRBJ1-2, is DAMVIQNPRYQVTQFGKPVTLSCSQTLNHNVMYWYQQKSSQAPKLLFHYYDKDFNNEADTPDNFQSRRPNTSFCFLDIRSPGLGDTAMYLCATSREGQGYGYTFGSGTRLTVV.

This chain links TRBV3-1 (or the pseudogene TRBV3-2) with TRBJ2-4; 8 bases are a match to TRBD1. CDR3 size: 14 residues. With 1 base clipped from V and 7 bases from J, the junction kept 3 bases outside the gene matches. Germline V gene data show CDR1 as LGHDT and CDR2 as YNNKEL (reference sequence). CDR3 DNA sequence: TGTGCCAGCAGCCAAGCTCAGGGGGCGAACATTCAGTACTTC. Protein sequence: CASSQAQGANIQYF.

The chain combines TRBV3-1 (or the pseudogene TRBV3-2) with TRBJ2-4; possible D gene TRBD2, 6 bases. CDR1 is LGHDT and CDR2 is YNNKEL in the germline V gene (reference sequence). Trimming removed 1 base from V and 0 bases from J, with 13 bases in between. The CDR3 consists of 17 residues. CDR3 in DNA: TGTGCCAGCAGCCAAGTTGCGGGGTTCCTAGCCAAAAACATTCAGTACTTC. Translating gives CASSQVAGFLAKNIQYF.

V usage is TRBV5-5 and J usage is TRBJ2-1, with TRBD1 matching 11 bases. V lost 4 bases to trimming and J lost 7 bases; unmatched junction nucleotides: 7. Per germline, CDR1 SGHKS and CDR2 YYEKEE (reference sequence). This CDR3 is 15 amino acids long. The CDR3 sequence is CASSPFGTGGNEQFF. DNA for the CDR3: TGTGCCAGCAGCCCCTTCGGGACAGGGGGAAATGAGCAGTTCTTC.

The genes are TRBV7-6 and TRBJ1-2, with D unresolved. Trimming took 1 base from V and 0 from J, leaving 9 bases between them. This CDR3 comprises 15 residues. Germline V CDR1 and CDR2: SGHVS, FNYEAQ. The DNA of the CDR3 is TGTGCCAGCAGCTTAGTAGCAAGCGCTAACTATGGCTACACCTTC. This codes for CASSLVASANYGYTF.

The CDR3 is CASSQDRLGQGVGEQYF. The CDR3, as DNA: TGTGCCAGCAGCCAAGACCGCCTGGGGCAGGGGGTTGGAGAGCAGTACTTC. The chain recombines TRBV3-1 (or the pseudogene TRBV3-2) with TRBJ2-7; 7 nucleotides match TRBD1. Per germline, CDR1 LGHDT and CDR2 YNNKEL (reference sequence). J was trimmed by 7 bases and V by 0 bases; bases with no gene match: 15. The CDR3 spans 17 residues.

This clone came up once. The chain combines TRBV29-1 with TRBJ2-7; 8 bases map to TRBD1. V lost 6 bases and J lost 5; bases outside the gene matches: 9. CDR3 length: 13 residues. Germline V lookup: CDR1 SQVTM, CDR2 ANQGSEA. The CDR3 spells CSVATQQGDEQYF. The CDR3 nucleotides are TGCAGCGTCGCAACCCAACAGGGGGACGAGCAGTACTTC.

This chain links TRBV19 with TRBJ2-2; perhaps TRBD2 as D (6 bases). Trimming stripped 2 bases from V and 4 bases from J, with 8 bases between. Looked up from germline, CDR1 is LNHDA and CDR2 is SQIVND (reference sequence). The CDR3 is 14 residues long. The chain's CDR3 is CASSIWDFTGELFF. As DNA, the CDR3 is TGTGCCAGTAGTATATGGGACTTCACCGGGGAGCTGTTTTTT.

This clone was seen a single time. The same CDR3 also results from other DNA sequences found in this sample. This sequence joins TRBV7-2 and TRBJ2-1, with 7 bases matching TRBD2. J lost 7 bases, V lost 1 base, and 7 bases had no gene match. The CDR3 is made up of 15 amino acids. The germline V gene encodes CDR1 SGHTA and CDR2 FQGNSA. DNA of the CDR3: TGTGCCAGCAGCTTAGTTGCGGGGGTTGGTAATGAGCAGTTCTTC. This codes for CASSLVAGVGNEQFF.

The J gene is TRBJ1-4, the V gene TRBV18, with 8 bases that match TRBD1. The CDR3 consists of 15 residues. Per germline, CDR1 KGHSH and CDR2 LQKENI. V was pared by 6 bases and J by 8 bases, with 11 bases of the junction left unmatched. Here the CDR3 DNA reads TGTGCCAGCTCGCTTCGACAGGGGATGAGCGAAAAACTGTTTTTT. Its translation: CASSLRQGMSEKLFF. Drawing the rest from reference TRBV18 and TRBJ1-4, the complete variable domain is NAGVMQNPRHLVRRRGQEARLRCSPMKGHSHVYWYRQLPEEGLKFMVYLQKENIIDESGMPKERFSAEFPKEGPSILRIQQVVRGDSAAYFCASSLRQGMSEKLFFGSGTQLSVL.

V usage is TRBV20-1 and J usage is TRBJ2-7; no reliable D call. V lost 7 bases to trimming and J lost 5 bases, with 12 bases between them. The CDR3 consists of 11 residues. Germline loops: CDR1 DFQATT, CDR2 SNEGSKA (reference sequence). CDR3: CSVVVEHEQYF. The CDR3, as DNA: TGCAGTGTGGTCGTAGAACACGAGCAGTACTTC.

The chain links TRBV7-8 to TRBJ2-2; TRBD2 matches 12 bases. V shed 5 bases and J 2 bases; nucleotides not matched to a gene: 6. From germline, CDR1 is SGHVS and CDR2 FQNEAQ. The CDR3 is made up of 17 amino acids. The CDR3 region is CASSHGGLAGNTGELFF. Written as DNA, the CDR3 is TGTGCCAGCAGCCACGGGGGACTAGCGGGCAACACCGGGGAGCTGTTTTTT.

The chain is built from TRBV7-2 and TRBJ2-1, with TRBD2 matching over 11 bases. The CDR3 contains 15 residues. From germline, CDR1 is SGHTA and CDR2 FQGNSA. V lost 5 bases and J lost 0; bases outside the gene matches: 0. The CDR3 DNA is TGTGCCAGCAGCACTAGCGGGAGCTCCTACAATGAGCAGTTCTTC. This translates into CASSTSGSSYNEQFF.

The CDR3: CAGRNDRTTEAFF. DNA for the CDR3: TGTGCCGGAAGGAATGACAGAACGACTGAAGCTTTCTTT. This chain links TRBV2 with TRBJ1-1; weak D call: TRBD1 (5 bases). Per germline, CDR1 SNHLY and CDR2 FYNNEI. The CDR3 totals 13 residues. V lost 11 bases, J lost 5 bases, and 18 bases lay in between.

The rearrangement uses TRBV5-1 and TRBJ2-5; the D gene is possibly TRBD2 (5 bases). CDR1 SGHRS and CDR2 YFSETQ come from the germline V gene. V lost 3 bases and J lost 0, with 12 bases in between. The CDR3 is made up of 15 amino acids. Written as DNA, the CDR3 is TGCGCCAGCAGCTATCTTACTAGGGACCAAGAGACCCAGTACTTC. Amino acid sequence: CASSYLTRDQETQYF.

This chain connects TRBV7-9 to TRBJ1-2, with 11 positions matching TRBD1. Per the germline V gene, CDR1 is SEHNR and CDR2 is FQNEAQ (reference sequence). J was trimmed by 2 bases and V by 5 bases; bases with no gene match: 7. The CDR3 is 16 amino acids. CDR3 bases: TGTGCCAGCAGCCGTCATTGGGACAGGGGGAACTATGGCTACACCTTC. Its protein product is CASSRHWDRGNYGYTF.

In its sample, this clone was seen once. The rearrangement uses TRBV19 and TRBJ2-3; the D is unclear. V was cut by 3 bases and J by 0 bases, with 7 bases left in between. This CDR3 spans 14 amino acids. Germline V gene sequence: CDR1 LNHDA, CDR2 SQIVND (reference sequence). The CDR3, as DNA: TGTGCCAGTAGTATGGTAACTAGCACAGATACGCAGTATTTT. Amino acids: CASSMVTSTDTQYF.

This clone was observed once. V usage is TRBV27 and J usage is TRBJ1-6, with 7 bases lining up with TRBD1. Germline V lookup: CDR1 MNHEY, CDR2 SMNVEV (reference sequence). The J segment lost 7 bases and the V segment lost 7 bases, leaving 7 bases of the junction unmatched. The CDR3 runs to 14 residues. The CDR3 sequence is CASTLQGWNSPLHF. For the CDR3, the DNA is TGTGCCAGCACCTTACAGGGGTGGAATTCACCCCTCCACTTT.